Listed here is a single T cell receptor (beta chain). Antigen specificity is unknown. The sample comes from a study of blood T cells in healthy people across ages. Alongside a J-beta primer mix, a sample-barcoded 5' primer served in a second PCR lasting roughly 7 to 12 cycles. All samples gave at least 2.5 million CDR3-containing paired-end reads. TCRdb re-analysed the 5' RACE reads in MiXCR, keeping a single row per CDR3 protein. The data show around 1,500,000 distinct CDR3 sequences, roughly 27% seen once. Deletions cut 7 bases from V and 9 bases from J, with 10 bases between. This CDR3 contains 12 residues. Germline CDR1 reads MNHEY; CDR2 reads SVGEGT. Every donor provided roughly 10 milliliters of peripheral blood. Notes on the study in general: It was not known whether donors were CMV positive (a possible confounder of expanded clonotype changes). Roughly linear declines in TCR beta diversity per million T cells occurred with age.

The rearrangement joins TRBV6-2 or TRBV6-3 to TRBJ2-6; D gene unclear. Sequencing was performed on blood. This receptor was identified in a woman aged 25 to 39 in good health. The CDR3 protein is CASTTSINVLTF. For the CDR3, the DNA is TGTGCCAGCACCACGAGCATCAACGTCCTGACTTTC.